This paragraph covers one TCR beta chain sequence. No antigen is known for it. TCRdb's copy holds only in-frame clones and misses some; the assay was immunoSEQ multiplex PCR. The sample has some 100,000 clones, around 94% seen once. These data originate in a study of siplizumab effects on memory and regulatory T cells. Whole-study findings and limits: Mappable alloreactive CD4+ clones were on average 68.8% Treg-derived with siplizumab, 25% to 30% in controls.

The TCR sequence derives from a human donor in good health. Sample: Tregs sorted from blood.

CDR3 protein: CASSPRTGGNQPQHF. In DNA, the CDR3 is TGTGCCAGCAGCCCACGGACAGGGGGCAATCAGCCCCAGCATTTT. This chain connects TRBV5-5 to TRBJ1-5, with TRBD1 identical over 9 bases. Trimming removed 4 bases from V and 2 bases from J; junction bases left unmatched: 4. The germline V gene encodes CDR1 SGHKS and CDR2 YYEKEE (reference sequence). The CDR3 sequence is 15 residues long.